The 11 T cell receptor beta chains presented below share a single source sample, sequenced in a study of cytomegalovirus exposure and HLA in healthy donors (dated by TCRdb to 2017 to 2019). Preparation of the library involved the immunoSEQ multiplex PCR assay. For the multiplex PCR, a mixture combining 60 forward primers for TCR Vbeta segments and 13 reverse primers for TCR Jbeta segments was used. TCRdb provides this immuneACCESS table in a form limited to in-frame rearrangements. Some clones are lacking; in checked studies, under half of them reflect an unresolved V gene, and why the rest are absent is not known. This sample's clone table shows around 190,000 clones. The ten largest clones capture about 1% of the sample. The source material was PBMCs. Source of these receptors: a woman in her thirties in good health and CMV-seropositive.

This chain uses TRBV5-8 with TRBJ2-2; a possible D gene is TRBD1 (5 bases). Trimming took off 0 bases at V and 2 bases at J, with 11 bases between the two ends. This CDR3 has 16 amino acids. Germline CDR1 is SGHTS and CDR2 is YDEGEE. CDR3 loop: CASSLASTANTGELFF. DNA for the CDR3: TGTGCCAGCAGCTTGGCCTCGACAGCTAACACCGGGGAGCTGTTTTTT.

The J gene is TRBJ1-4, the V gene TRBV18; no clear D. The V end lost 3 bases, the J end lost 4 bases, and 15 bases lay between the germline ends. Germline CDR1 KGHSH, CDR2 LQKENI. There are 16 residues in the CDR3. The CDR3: CASSPVPEAINEKLFF. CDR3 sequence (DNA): TGTGCCAGCTCACCGGTTCCCGAAGCTATTAATGAAAAACTGTTTTTT.

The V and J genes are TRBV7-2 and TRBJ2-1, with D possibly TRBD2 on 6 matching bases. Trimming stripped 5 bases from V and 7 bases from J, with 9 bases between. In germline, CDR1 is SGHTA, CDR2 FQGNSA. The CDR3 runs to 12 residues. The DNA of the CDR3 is TGTGCCAGCAGCCGGAGCGGGAATGAGCAGTTCTTC. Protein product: CASSRSGNEQFF.

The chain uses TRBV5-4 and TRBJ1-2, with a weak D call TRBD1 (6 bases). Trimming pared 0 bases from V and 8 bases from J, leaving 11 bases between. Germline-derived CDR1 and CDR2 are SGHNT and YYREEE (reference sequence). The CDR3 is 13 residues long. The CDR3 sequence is CASSLGAGEGYTF. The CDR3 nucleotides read TGTGCCAGCAGCTTGGGCGCAGGGGAGGGCTACACCTTC.

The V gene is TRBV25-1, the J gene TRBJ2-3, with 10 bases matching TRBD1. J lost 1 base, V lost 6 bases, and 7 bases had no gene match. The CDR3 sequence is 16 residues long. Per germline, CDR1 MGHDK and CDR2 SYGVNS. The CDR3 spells CASRQGGTGGTDTQYF. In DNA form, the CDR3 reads TGTGCCAGCAGGCAAGGGGGGACAGGGGGCACAGATACGCAGTATTTT.

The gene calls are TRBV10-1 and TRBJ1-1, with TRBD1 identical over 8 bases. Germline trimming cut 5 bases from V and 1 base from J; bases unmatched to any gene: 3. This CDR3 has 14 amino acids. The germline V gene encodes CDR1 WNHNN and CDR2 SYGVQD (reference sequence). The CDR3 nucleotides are TGCGCCAGCAGTACCGGGACAGGGAACACTGAAGCTTTCTTT. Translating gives CASSTGTGNTEAFF.

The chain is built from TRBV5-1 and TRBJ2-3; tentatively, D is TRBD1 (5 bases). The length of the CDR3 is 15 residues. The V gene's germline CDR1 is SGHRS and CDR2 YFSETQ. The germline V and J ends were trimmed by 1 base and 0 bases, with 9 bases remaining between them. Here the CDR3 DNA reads TGCGCCAGCAGCTTGACAGGTTACAGCACAGATACGCAGTATTTT. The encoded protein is CASSLTGYSTDTQYF. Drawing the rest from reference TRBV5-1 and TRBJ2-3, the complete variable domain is KAGVTQTPRYLIKTRGQQVTLSCSPISGHRSVSWYQQTPGQGLQFLFEYFSETQRNKGNFPGRFSGRQFSNSRSEMNVSTLELGDSALYLCASSLTGYSTDTQYFGPGTRLTVL.

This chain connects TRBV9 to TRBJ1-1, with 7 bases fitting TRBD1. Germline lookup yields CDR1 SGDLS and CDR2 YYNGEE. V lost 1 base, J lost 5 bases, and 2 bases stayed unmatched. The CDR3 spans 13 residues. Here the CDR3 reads CASSVQGGTEAFF. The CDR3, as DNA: TGTGCCAGCAGCGTACAGGGGGGTACTGAAGCTTTCTTT. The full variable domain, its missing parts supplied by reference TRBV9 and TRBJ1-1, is DSGVTQTPKHLITATGQRVTLRCSPRSGDLSVYWYQQSLDQGLQFLIQYYNGEERAKGNILERFSAQQFPDLHSELNLSSLELGDSALYFCASSVQGGTEAFFGQGTRLTVV.

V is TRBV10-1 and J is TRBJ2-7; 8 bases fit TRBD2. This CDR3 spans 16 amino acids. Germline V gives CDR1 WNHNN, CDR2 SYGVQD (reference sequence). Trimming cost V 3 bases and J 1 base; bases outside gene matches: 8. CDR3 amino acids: CASSDGGGGCSYEQYF. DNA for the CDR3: TGCGCCAGCAGTGACGGGGGGGGCGGTTGTTCCTACGAGCAGTACTTC.

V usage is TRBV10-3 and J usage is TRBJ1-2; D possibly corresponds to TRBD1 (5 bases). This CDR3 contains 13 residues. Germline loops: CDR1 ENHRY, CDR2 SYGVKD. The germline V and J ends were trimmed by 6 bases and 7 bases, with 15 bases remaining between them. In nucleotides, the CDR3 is TGTGCCATCAGAGGGTCGACAGACAGTGGCTACACCTTC. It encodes CAIRGSTDSGYTF.

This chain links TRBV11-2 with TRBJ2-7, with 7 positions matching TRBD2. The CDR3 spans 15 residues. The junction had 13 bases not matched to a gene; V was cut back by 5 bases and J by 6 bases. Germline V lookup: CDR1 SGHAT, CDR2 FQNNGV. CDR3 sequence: CASSGRTSPGGEQYF. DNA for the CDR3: TGTGCCAGCAGCGGTAGGACTTCCCCGGGGGGCGAGCAGTACTTC.